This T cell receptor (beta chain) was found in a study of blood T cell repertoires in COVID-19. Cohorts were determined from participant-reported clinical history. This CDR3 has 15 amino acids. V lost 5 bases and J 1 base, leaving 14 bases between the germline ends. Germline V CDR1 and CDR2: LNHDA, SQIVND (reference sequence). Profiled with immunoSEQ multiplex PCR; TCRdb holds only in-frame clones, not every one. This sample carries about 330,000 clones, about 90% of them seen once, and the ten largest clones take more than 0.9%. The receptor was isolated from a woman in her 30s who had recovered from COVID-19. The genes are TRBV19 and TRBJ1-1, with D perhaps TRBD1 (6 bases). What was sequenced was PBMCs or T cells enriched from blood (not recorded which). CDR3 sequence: CASSFPGTKNTEAFF. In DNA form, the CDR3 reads TGTGCCAGTAGTTTCCCCGGGACAAAGAACACTGAAGCTTTCTTT.